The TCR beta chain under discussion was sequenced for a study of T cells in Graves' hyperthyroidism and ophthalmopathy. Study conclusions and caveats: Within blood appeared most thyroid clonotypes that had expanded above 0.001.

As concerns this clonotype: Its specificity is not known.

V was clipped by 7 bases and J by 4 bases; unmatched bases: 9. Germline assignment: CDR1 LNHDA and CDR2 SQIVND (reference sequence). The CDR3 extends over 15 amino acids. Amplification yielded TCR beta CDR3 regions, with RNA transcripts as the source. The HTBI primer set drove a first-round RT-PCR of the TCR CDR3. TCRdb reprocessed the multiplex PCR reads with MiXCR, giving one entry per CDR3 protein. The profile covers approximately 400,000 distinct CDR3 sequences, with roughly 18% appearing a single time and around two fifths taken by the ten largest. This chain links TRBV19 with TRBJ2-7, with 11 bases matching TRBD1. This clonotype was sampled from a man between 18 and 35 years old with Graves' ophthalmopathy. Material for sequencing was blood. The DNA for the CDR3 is TGTGCCAGTACCCCGGGACAGGGGGTTACTTACGAGCAGTACTTC. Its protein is CASTPGQGVTYEQYF.